The 5 T cell receptor beta chains given below trace back to one sample, sequenced in a study of OX40 agonist ivuxolimab in advanced cancers. Only in-frame clones appear in the TCRdb table, and some are missing; sequencing was by immunoSEQ multiplex PCR. The data show 60,000 to 85,000 clones, with 75% to 90% seen just once and less than 0.55% held by the top ten. Sequenced material: CD4+ or CD8+ T cells sorted from blood, taken in a trial of the OX40 agonist ivuxolimab. These TCRs come from an adult with an advanced solid tumor such as melanoma, head and neck, liver or kidney cancer.

The gene calls are TRBV11-3 and TRBJ2-1; D gene ambiguous. In germline, CDR1 is SGHNT, CDR2 YENEEA. The CDR3 consists of 12 residues. V was clipped by 0 bases and J by 5 bases, with 2 bases between them. CDR3 DNA: TGTGCCAGCAGCTTAGATCACAATGAGCAGTTCTTC. Translation gives CASSLDHNEQFF.

This sequence joins TRBV6-1 and TRBJ1-1; maybe TRBD1 (5 bases). CDR1 and CDR2 from the germline V gene are MNHNS and SASEGT. Trimming removed 2 bases from V and 4 bases from J, with 8 bases in between. This CDR3 contains 13 residues. The CDR3 loop reads CASSERGGTEAFF. CDR3 bases: TGTGCCAGCAGTGAAAGGGGCGGCACTGAAGCTTTCTTT.

V and J are TRBV4-1 and TRBJ2-7; D is unclear. CDR3 length: 14 residues. V was pared by 0 bases and J by 3 bases, with 9 bases between. Germline CDR1 MGHRA, CDR2 YSYEKL. This chain's CDR3 is CASSQDRGFYEQYF. For the CDR3, the DNA is TGCGCCAGCAGCCAAGACCGTGGTTTCTACGAGCAGTACTTC.

The V gene is TRBV19, the J gene TRBJ2-3; D might be TRBD1 or TRBD2, each matching 5 bases. V lost 4 bases to trimming and J lost 0 bases, with 14 bases between them. Germline values: CDR1 LNHDA, CDR2 SQIVND (reference sequence). The CDR3 sequence is 16 residues long. CDR3 residues: CASSTGTYSSTDTQYF. As DNA, the CDR3 is TGTGCCAGTAGTACAGGGACCTACTCTAGCACAGATACGCAGTATTTT.

This rearrangement joins TRBV11-2 to TRBJ2-7; D perhaps matches TRBD2 (5 bases). V gave up 5 bases and J gave up 10 bases, with 12 bases separating them. The CDR3 covers 11 residues. Germline CDR1 SGHAT, CDR2 FQNNGV. The CDR3 DNA reads as TGTGCCAGCAGCCCGGGGTTGCGACAGTACTTC. Amino acid sequence: CASSPGLRQYF.